This T cell receptor (beta chain) is drawn from a study of cytomegalovirus exposure and HLA in healthy donors. PCR used 60 Vbeta primers and 13 Jbeta primers. Profiled with immunoSEQ multiplex PCR; TCRdb holds only in-frame clones, not every one. This sample has approximately 190,000 clones, with around four fifths found just once. The V gene's germline CDR1 is SGDLS and CDR2 YYNGEE. CDR3 length: 18 residues. Trimming removed 3 bases from V and 9 bases from J; junction bases left unmatched: 20. Sequenced: PBMCs. This receptor was identified in a woman aged 45-65 years in good health and CMV-seropositive. This chain connects TRBV9 to TRBJ2-7, with TRBD1 matching 11 bases. DNA for the CDR3: TGTGCCAGCAGCGCCCGGGACAGGGGGAACAAGATCCCCGAGCGGCAGTACTTC. Residues: CASSARDRGNKIPERQYF.